The entry that follows covers one T cell receptor beta chain sequence. A read error may explain this, as a much larger clone is one base away. CDR3 length: 15 residues. V dropped 7 bases and J dropped 7; count of bases not matched to a gene: 10. The source of the sample is a study of blood T cells in healthy people across ages. Alongside a J-beta primer mix, a sample-barcoded 5' primer served in a second PCR lasting about 7 to 11 cycles. Every cDNA molecule carried a tag from a template-switch adaptor bearing 12 random nucleotides. Using its own MiXCR run on the 5' RACE reads, TCRdb lists one record per CDR3 protein. The sample contains around 870,000 distinct CDR3 sequences, about 28% of which appear only once.

This TCR was recovered from a woman aged 80 or over in good health. The material sequenced was blood. The chain links TRBV12-3 or TRBV12-4 to TRBJ2-7; 13 bases are a match to TRBD2. The CDR3 sequence: CASTLLAGGLNEQYF. In DNA, the CDR3 is TGTGCCAGCACTCTACTAGCGGGGGGGTTGAATGAGCAGTACTTC.